Shown below are 6 T cell receptor beta chains from a single sample sequenced in a study of early T cells in non-severe SARS-CoV-2 infection. TCRdb reprocessed the 5' RACE reads via MiXCR and lists one record per CDR3 protein. This repertoire shows 68,000 or so distinct CDR3 sequences, roughly a tenth found once; its top ten account for 6.4%. Specimen: whole blood. The receptors derive from an adult who was a healthcare worker with PCR-confirmed SARS-CoV-2 infection or an uninfected control (not recorded which).

This clonotype was counted a few times. The chain joins TRBV20-1 to TRBJ1-6; TRBD1 aligns across 11 bases. The CDR3 extends over 15 amino acids. Unmatched junction bases numbered 11, after V lost 6 bases and J lost 10 bases. Germline CDR1 and CDR2: DFQATT and SNEGSKA (reference sequence). This CDR3 is CSAAQGTGGLSPLHF. Written as DNA, the CDR3 is TGCAGTGCCGCTCAGGGGACAGGGGGATTGTCACCCCTCCACTTT.

This clonotype was seen a handful of times. The chain recombines TRBV10-3 with TRBJ2-7, with D hard to call. The germline V gene encodes CDR1 ENHRY and CDR2 SYGVKD. CDR3 size: 13 residues. V lost 3 bases and J lost 3, with 9 bases in between. This chain's CDR3 is CAISEGQRYEQYF. CDR3 coding DNA: TGTGCCATCAGTGAAGGTCAGCGCTACGAGCAGTACTTC.

There are a few counts of this clonotype. V is TRBV7-9 and J is TRBJ2-2, with unresolved D. This CDR3 has 15 amino acids. Trimming cost V 5 bases and J 0 bases, with 10 bases left between them. CDR1 is SEHNR, CDR2 FQNEAQ, per germline (reference sequence). The CDR3 DNA is TGTGCCAGCAGCCCTTCATGGCCGAACACCGGGGAGCTGTTTTTT. Translation gives CASSPSWPNTGELFF.

This clonotype came up many times. The V call is TRBV10-3, the J call TRBJ2-5; D unclear. Germline CDR1 ENHRY, CDR2 SYGVKD. The CDR3 extends over 13 amino acids. V lost 7 bases and J lost 4, with 13 bases in between. The CDR3 protein is CAIKIKGGETQYF. The CDR3 coding sequence is TGTGCCATCAAGATTAAGGGCGGAGAGACCCAGTACTTC.

This clonotype was picked up many times. This chain links TRBV29-1 with TRBJ1-1; D not certain. CDR1 is SQVTM and CDR2 is ANQGSEA in the germline V gene. V was cut by 5 bases and J by 4 bases, with 5 bases left in between. The CDR3 has 10 amino acids. The CDR3 bases are TGCAGCGTTTACGGCACTGAAGCTTTCTTT. It translates to CSVYGTEAFF.

This clonotype turned up a few times. This rearrangement joins TRBV12-3 or TRBV12-4 to TRBJ1-2, with D uncertain. CDR3 length equals 12 residues. V was clipped by 5 bases and J by 2 bases, with 6 bases between them. The CDR3 DNA follows: TGTGCCAGCAGTCGGGCCAACTATGGCTACACCTTC. It specifies CASSRANYGYTF.